This TCR beta chain was documented in a study of T cells in Graves' hyperthyroidism and ophthalmopathy. Points from the study as a whole: Blood shared most expanded thyroid clonotypes above 0.001.

Germline V gene lookup returns CDR1 KGHDR and CDR2 SFDVKD. V was clipped by 3 bases and J by 9 bases, with 8 bases between them. CDR3 length equals 13 residues. This clonotype was counted only a few times. The antigen is unknown. The CDR3 regions of TCR beta were amplified from RNA transcripts. HTBI primers drove first-round RT-PCR of the TCR CDR3. TCRdb reprocessed the multiplex PCR reads with MiXCR, giving one entry per CDR3 protein. The table includes about 350,000 distinct CDR3 sequences, around 15% detected once. The sample taken for sequencing was blood. The clonotype comes from a woman aged 60 to 75 with Graves' ophthalmopathy. The rearrangement joins TRBV24-1 to TRBJ1-6; D is unresolved. The CDR3, as DNA: TGTGCCACCAGTGATCCGTCTGGTTCACCCCTCCACTTT. Encoded protein: CATSDPSGSPLHF.